Listed below are T cell receptor beta chains from one sample, sequenced in a study of T cells in Graves' hyperthyroidism and ophthalmopathy. TCRdb reanalysed the multiplex PCR reads using MiXCR and keeps one entry per CDR3 protein. The table records around 760,000 distinct CDR3 sequences, under 45% of them present only once. The sequencing sample was made of blood. Receptor source: a woman in her 40s with Graves' hyperthyroidism. CDR3s leave out the opening cysteine and the closing phenylalanine or tryptophan. The D gene is left open where the match is weak. Clone size is not always given. Where it is, it says once, few, many or a class for expanded clones.

V gene: TRBV2; D gene: TRBD1; clone size: NA; CDR3 protein: ASRIGQGTGYT
V gene: TRBV19; D gene: NA; clone size: NA; CDR3 protein: AWSPWPRTVTNEKLF
V gene: TRBV15; D gene: NA; clone size: few; CDR3 protein: ATSTDRKADTQY
V gene: TRBV24-1; D gene: NA; clone size: NA; CDR3 protein: ATSDYKNTGELF
V gene: TRBV20-1; D gene: NA; clone size: few; CDR3 protein: SATARVSNQPQH
V gene: TRBV6-5; D gene: NA; clone size: NA; CDR3 protein: ASSYSFVQPQH
V gene: TRBV4-3; D gene: NA; clone size: few; CDR3 protein: ASSSVDANYGYT
V gene: TRBV6-6; D gene: NA; clone size: few; CDR3 protein: ASSYSRRVGQPQH
V gene: TRBV10-3; D gene: NA; clone size: NA; CDR3 protein: AISEASSYNSPLH
V gene: TRBV7-2; D gene: TRBD1; clone size: many; CDR3 protein: ASSHRDRGNTIY
V gene: TRBV3-1; D gene: NA; clone size: NA; CDR3 protein: ASSHEGGNTIY
V gene: TRBV10-3; D gene: NA; clone size: NA; CDR3 protein: ATGTVTSGNTIY